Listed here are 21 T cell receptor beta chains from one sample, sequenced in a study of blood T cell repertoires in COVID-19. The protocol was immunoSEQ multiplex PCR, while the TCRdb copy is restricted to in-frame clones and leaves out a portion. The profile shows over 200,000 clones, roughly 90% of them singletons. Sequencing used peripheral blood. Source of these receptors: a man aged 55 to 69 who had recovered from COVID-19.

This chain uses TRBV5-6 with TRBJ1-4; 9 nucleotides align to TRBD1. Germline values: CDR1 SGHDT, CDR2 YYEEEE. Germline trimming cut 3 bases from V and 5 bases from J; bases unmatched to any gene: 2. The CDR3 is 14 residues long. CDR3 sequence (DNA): TGTGCCAGCAGCTCAGACAGGGGGAATGAAAAACTGTTTTTT. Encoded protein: CASSSDRGNEKLFF.

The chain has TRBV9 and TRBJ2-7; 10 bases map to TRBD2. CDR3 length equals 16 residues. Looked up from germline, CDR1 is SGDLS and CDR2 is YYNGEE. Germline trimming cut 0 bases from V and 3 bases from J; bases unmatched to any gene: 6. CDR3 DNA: TGTGCCAGCAGCGTAGCGGCTAGCGGGAGTCTCTACGAGCAGTACTTC. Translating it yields CASSVAASGSLYEQYF. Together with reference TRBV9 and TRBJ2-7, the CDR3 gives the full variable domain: DSGVTQTPKHLITATGQRVTLRCSPRSGDLSVYWYQQSLDQGLQFLIQYYNGEERAKGNILERFSAQQFPDLHSELNLSSLELGDSALYFCASSVAASGSLYEQYFGPGTRLTVT.

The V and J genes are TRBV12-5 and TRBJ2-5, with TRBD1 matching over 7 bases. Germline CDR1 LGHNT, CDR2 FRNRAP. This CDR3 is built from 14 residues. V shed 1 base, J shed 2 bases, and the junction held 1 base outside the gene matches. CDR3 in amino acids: CASGLGGQQETQYF. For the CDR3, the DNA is TGTGCTAGTGGTTTGGGGGGACAGCAAGAGACCCAGTACTTC.

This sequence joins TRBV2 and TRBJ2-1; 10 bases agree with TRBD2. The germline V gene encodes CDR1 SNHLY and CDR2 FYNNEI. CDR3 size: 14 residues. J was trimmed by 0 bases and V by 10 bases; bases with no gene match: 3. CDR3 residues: CANQRGGSYNEQFF. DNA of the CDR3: TGTGCCAACCAGCGGGGGGGCTCCTACAATGAGCAGTTCTTC.

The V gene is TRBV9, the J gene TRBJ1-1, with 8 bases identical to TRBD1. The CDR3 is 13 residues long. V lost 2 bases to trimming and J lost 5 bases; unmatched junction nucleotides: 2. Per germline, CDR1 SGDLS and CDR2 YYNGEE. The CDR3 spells CASSVTGETEAFF. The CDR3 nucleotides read TGTGCCAGCAGCGTGACAGGGGAGACTGAAGCTTTCTTT.

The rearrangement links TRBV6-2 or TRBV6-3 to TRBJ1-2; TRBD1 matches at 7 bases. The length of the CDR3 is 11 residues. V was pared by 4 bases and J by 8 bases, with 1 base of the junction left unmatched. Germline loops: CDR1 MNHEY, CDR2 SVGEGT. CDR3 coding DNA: TGTGCCAGCAGTTCGGACAGGGGCTACACCTTC. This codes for CASSSDRGYTF.

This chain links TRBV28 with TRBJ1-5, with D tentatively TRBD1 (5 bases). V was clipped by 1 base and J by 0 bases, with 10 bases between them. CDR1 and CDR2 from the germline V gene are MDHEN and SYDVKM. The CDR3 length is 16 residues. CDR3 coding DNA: TGTGCCAGCAGTTTATTCAGACAGAATAGCAATCAGCCCCAGCATTTT. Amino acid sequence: CASSLFRQNSNQPQHF. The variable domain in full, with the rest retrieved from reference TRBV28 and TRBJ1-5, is DVKVTQSSRYLVKRTGEKVFLECVQDMDHENMFWYRQDPGLGLRLIYFSYDVKMKEKGDIPEGYSVSREKKERFSLILESASTNQTSMYLCASSLFRQNSNQPQHFGDGTRLSIL.

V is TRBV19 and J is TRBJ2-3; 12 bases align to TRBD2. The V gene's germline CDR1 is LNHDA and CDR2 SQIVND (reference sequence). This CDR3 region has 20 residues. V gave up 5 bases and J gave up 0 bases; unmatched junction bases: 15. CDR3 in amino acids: CASSVIRLAGDLTSTDTQYF. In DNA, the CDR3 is TGTGCCAGTAGTGTAATTCGACTAGCGGGGGACCTAACTAGCACAGATACGCAGTATTTT.

CDR3 in amino acids: CSVPRGGEAFF. Written as DNA, the CDR3 is TGCAGTGTTCCCCGCGGAGGTGAAGCTTTCTTT. V and J are TRBV20-1 and TRBJ1-1; no definite D call. The CDR3 is made up of 11 amino acids. Trimming removed 7 bases at V and 7 bases at J, with 13 bases between. Germline V gives CDR1 DFQATT, CDR2 SNEGSKA (reference sequence).

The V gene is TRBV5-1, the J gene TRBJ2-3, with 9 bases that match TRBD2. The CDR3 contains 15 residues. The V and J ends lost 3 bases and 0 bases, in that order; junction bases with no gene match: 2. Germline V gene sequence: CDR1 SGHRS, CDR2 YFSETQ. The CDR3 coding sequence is TGCGCCAGCAGCTGGCGGGGGGGCAGCACAGATACGCAGTATTTT. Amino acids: CASSWRGGSTDTQYF.

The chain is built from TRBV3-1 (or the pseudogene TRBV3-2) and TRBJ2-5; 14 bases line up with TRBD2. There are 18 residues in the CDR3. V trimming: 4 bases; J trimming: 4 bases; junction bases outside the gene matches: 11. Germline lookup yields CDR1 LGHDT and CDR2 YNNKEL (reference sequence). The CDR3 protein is CASSPTSKGTSGRETQYF. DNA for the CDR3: TGTGCCAGCAGCCCCACTAGTAAGGGGACTAGCGGGAGAGAGACCCAGTACTTC.

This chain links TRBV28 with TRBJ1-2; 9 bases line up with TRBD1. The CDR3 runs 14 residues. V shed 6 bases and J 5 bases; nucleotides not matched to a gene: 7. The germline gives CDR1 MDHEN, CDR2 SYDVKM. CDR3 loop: CASSPDRGWYGYTF. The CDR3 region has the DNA TGTGCCAGCAGCCCAGACAGGGGGTGGTATGGCTACACCTTC.

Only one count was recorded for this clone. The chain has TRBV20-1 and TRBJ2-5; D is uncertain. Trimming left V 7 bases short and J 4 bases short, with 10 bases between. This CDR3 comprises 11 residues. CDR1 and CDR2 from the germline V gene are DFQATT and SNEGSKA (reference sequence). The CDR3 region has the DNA TGCAGTGTCCTAAGAGGAGAGACCCAGTACTTC. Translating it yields CSVLRGETQYF.

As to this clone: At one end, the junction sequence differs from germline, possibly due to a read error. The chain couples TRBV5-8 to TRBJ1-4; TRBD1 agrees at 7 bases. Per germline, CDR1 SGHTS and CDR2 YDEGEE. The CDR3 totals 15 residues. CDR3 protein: CASSLGQTINVKLFF. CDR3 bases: TGTGCCAGCAGCCTGGGACAGACGATTAATGTAAAACTGTTTTTT. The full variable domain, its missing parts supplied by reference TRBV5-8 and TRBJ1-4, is EAGVTQSPTHLIKTRGQQATLRCSPISGHTSVYWYQQALGLGLQFLLWYDEGEERNRGNFPPRFSGRQFPNYSSELNVNALELEDSALYLCASSLGQTINVKLFFGSGTQLSVL.

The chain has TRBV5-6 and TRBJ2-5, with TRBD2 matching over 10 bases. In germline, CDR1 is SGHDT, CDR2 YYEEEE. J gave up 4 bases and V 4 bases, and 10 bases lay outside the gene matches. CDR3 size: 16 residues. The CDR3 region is CASSPLAGGLLETQYF. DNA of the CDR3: TGTGCCAGCAGCCCCTTAGCGGGAGGTCTGCTAGAGACCCAGTACTTC. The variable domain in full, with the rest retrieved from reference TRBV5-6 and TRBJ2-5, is DAGVTQSPTHLIKTRGQQVTLRCSPKSGHDTVSWYQQALGQGPQFIFQYYEEEERQRGNFPDRFSGHQFPNYSSELNVNALLLGDSALYLCASSPLAGGLLETQYFGPGTRLLVL.

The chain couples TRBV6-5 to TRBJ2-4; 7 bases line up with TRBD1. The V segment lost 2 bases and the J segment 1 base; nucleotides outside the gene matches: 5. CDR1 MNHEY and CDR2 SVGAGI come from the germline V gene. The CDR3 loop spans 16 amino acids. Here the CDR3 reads CASSYDRETAKNIQYF. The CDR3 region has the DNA TGTGCCAGCAGTTACGACAGGGAGACGGCCAAAAACATTCAGTACTTC.

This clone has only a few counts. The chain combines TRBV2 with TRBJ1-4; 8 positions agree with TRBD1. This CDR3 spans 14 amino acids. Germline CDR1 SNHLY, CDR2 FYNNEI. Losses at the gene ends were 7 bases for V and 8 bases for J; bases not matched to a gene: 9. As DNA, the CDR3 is TGTGCCAGCATGAGGCAGGGGGCAAGCGAAAAACTGTTTTTT. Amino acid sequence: CASMRQGASEKLFF.

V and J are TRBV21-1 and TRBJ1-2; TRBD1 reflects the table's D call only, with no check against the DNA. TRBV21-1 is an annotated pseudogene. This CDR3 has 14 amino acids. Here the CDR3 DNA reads TGTGCCAGGAGAGGAAAACAGGGGAAATATGGCTACACCTTC. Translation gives CARRGKQGKYGYTF.

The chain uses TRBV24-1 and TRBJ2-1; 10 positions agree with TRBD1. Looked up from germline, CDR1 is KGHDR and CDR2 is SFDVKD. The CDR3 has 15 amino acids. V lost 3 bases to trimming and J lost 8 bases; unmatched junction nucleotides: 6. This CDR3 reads CATSDPGTGDHEQFF. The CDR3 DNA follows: TGTGCCACCAGTGATCCCGGGACAGGGGACCATGAGCAGTTCTTC.

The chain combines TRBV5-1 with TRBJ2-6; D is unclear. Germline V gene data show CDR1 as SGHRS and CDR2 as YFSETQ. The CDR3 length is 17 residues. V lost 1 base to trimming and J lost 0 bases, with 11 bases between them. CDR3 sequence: CASSLMAVSSGANVLTF. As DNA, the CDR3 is TGCGCCAGCAGCTTGATGGCGGTTAGCTCTGGGGCCAACGTCCTGACTTTC.

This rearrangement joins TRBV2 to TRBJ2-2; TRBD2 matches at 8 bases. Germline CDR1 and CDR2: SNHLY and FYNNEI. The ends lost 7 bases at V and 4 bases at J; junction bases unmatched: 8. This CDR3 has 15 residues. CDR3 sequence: CASNSLAGFTGELFF. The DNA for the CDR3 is TGTGCCAGCAATTCGCTAGCGGGTTTCACCGGGGAGCTGTTTTTT. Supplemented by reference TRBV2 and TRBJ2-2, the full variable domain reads EPEVTQTPSHQVTQMGQEVILRCVPISNHLYFYWYRQILGQKVEFLVSFYNNEISEKSEIFDDQFSVERPDGSNFTLKIRSTKLEDSAMYFCASNSLAGFTGELFFGEGSRLTVL.